This paragraph covers one T cell receptor (beta chain) sequence. Its specificity is not known. Genomic DNA templated the TCR beta VDJ and CDR3 profiling. TCRdb passed the reads through MiXCR, listing each CDR3 protein once. The profile shows more than 150,000 distinct CDR3 sequences, around 45% of them singletons. The germline gives CDR1 SNHLY, CDR2 FYNNEI. This CDR3 region has 14 residues. V was pared by 5 bases and J by 0 bases, with 8 bases between. This sample was included in a study of CD8+CD57+ T cells in acquired aplastic anemia. The overall study: Sorted CD4+ and CD8+ cells yielded roughly 3.5 ug of DNA on average. The average read count for CD4+ cells in healthy donors was about 9.9 million. Study-wide points: Almost 30 shared CD8+ CDR3s appeared highly expressed within patients' immunodominant clones. Between patients and controls, CD8+ Simpson's diversity did not vary significantly.

This TCR was recovered from a human donor in good health. The chain joins TRBV2 to TRBJ2-1; D might be TRBD2 (5 bases). The specimen sequenced was sorted CD4+, CD8+, or CD8+CD57+ T cells (not recorded which) from PBMCs. The CDR3 is CASSIGSSYNEQFF. In nucleotides, the CDR3 is TGTGCCAGCAGTATTGGGAGCTCCTACAATGAGCAGTTCTTC.